This TCR beta chain appears in the sequencing data of a study of blood T cell repertoires in COVID-19. The CDR3 totals 18 residues. The trim removed 5 bases at V and 2 bases at J, leaving 16 bases unmatched. Germline CDR1 SGHVS, CDR2 FQNEAQ. Profiled with immunoSEQ multiplex PCR; TCRdb holds only in-frame clones, not every one. The table records 220,000 or so clones, roughly 86% of them present only once. The material sequenced was peripheral blood. This sequence joins TRBV7-8 and TRBJ2-3; TRBD2 agrees at 7 bases. The source is a woman aged 50 to 65 with COVID-19, enrolled during active disease. CDR3 sequence (DNA): TGTGCCAGCAGCCCGTCTCACCTAGCGGCGGCCTACACAGATACGCAGTATTTT. Its translation: CASSPSHLAAAYTDTQYF. Full variable domain (remainder filled in from reference TRBV7-8 and TRBJ2-3): GAGVSQSPRYKVAKRGQDVALRCDPISGHVSLFWYQQALGQGPEFLTYFQNEAQLDKSGLPSDRFFAERPEGSVSTLKIQRTQQEDSAVYLCASSPSHLAAAYTDTQYFGPGTRLTVL.